The rows below give T cell receptor beta chains drawn from one sample of a study of T cell responses to AZD1222 COVID-19 vaccine. Sequencing was performed with immunoSEQ multiplex PCR; in TCRdb, only in-frame clones are kept and a portion is missing. The table has around 170,000 clones, under 95% seen once. The sequenced sample was peripheral blood, obtained on day 0 of AZD1222 vaccination. These TCRs come from an adult in good health. The CDR3 runs from the conserved cysteine through the conserved F or W. The D gene is left open where the match is weak. Not every row has a clone size; where given, it reads once, few, many or a size class.

>TRBJ2-3|TRBV1|NA|NA
TGCACCAGCAGCCTCAATCCCCGTTGCACAGATACGCAGTATTTT
CTSSLNPRCTDTQYF
>TRBJ1-5|TRBV6-4|NA|NA
TGTGCCAGCAGTGGAGAGTTGGGTCAGCCCCAGCATTTT
CASSGELGQPQHF
>TRBJ2-7|TRBV5-4|NA|NA
TGTGCCAGCAGCTTGGCAGGGACAAACTACGAGCAGTACTTC
CASSLAGTNYEQYF
>TRBJ2-1|TRBV19|NA|NA
TGTGCCAGTAGTATGACCTCGGGATACAATGAGCAGTTCTTC
CASSMTSGYNEQFF
>TRBJ1-4|TRBV12-5|NA|NA
TGTGCTAGTGGTTTGTTGGGGCGCGGAGAAAAACTGTTTTTT
CASGLLGRGEKLFF
>TRBJ1-1|TRBV5-8|NA|NA
TGTGCCAGCACCACACAGGGCTCCACTGAAGCTTTCTTT
CASTTQGSTEAFF
>TRBJ2-7|TRBV29-1|TRBD1|NA
TGCAGCGTTGTGTCCAGGACAGGCTACGAGCAGTACTTC
CSVVSRTGYEQYF
>TRBJ1-2|TRBV14|NA|NA
TGTGCCAGCAGACCCTCGAAGGCAGGGGCAGACTATGGCTACACCTTC
CASRPSKAGADYGYTF
>TRBJ1-2|TRBV28|NA|NA
TGTGCCAGCACCCCGCTACAGACGAGCTATGGCTACACCTTC
CASTPLQTSYGYTF
>TRBJ1-5|TRBV10-3|NA|NA
TGTGCCATCAGTGAGGCTGGGAAAAAGGGCCAGCCCCAGCATTTT
CAISEAGKKGQPQHF
>TRBJ2-7|TRBV7-9|NA|NA
TGTGCCAGCAGCTTAGTGGTCCAGGTTGAGACTGTAGACTTC
CASSLVVQVETVDF
>TRBJ1-4|TRBV18|TRBD1|NA
TGTGCCAGCTCACCACCGGGACAGGGAGGCGAAAAACTGTTTTTT
CASSPPGQGGEKLFF
>TRBJ2-6|TRBV5-4|NA|once
TGTGCCAGCAGCACTACAGGGTTCTCTGGGGCCAACGTCCTGACTTTC
CASSTTGFSGANVLTF
>TRBJ2-1|TRBV2|NA|NA
TGTGCCAGCAACAGGGACATGTACAATGAGCAGTTCTTC
CASNRDMYNEQFF
>TRBJ2-1|TRBV6-1|NA|NA
TGTGCCAGCACCACAAAGGGGACCTTTTACAATGAGCAGTTCTTC
CASTTKGTFYNEQFF
>TRBJ2-6|TRBV10-3|NA|NA
TGTGCCATCAGTGAGTCGATATTACGTTCCTCTGGGGCCAACGTCCTGACTTTC
CAISESILRSSGANVLTF
>TRBJ2-7|TRBV19|TRBD1|NA
TGTGCCAGTAGTATGACAGGGGGCGCGGGTGAGCAGTACTTC
CASSMTGGAGEQYF
>TRBJ2-1|TRBV7-2|TRBD1|NA
TGTGCCAGCAGCTTCCCCGGGACAGGGGCCAATGAGCAGTTCTTC
CASSFPGTGANEQFF
>TRBJ2-3|TRBV3-1/TRBV3-2|TRBD2|NA
TGTGCCAGCAGCCAAGGTCGGGGCCTAGCGGGGAAGGGTACAGATACGCAGTATTTT
CASSQGRGLAGKGTDTQYF
>TRBJ1-1|TRBV11-3|TRBD1|NA
TGTGCCAGCAGCTACGTGGGGACAGGGAACGTCGTAAACACTGAAGCTTTCTTT
CASSYVGTGNVVNTEAFF
>TRBJ2-7|TRBV7-3|NA|NA
TGTGCCAGCCAGGGGCAGGGCATAGGCGAGCAGTACTTC
CASQGQGIGEQYF
>TRBJ2-7|TRBV7-2|TRBD2|NA
TGTGCCAGCAGCTCTGGACTAGCGGGAGGGCCCGGCGAGCAGTACTTC
CASSSGLAGGPGEQYF
>TRBJ2-1|TRBV14|TRBD2|NA
TGTGCCAGCAGCCCCCCGGGAGGGAGGGTGAACAATGAGCAGTTCTTC
CASSPPGGRVNNEQFF
>TRBJ1-3|TRBV7-7|TRBD1|NA
TGTGCTAGCAGCTTAGGGACAGGGGACTCTGGAAACACCATATATTTT
CASSLGTGDSGNTIYF
>TRBJ1-2|TRBV24-1|NA|NA
TGTGCCACCAGTGACTCCGGGGCTTCCTACTATGGCTACACCTTC
CATSDSGASYYGYTF
>TRBJ2-7|TRBV27|NA|NA
TGTGCCAGCAGCCCCCGGCCCCTAAGCTCCTACGAGCAGTACTTC
CASSPRPLSSYEQYF
>TRBJ2-1|TRBV6-2/TRBV6-3|NA|NA
TGTGCCAGCAGTTACTCACCCCGTGAGCAGTTCTTC
CASSYSPREQFF
>TRBJ1-1|TRBV27|NA|NA
TGTGCCAGCAGTTTATTAGGGGCGGCGGGGACTGAAGCTTTCTTT
CASSLLGAAGTEAFF
>TRBJ1-5|TRBV6-1|NA|NA
TGTGCCAGCAGCCCTTATAGCAATCAGCCCCAGCATTTT
CASSPYSNQPQHF
>TRBJ1-5|TRBV19|NA|NA
TGTGCCAGTAGTACCGGGATTAATAGCAATCAGCCCCAGCATTTT
CASSTGINSNQPQHF
>TRBJ2-7|TRBV14|NA|NA
TGTGCCAGCAGCCATCTTTTGCGGGGGCTCGGCGAGCAGTACTTC
CASSHLLRGLGEQYF
>TRBJ2-1|TRBV19|TRBD2|NA
TGTGCCAGTAGTATAGAGGGAGGGCCGCTCTCCTACAATGAGCAGTTCTTC
CASSIEGGPLSYNEQFF
>TRBJ1-2|TRBV5-1|NA|few
TGCGCCAGCAGCTTGGCCGGGACCCAAGGTGGCTACACCTTC
CASSLAGTQGGYTF
>TRBJ1-1|TRBV3-1/TRBV3-2|NA|NA
TGTGCCAGCAGGTCACTCCCGAACACTGAAGCTTTCTTT
CASRSLPNTEAFF
>TRBJ2-1|TRBV30|TRBD2|NA
TGTGCCTGGAGGGGACTAGCGGGAGAATCCTACAATGAGCAGTTCTTC
CAWRGLAGESYNEQFF
>TRBJ2-3|TRBV30|TRBD2|NA
TGTGCCTGGAGTGTTGGGAGGGTTAGCACAGATACGCAGTATTTT
CAWSVGRVSTDTQYF